These 28 T cell receptor beta chains share one sample of origin, sequenced in a study of identical twins. TCRdb reprocessed the 5' RACE reads via MiXCR and lists one record per CDR3 protein. The sample shows 200,000 or so distinct CDR3 sequences, around a sixth of them seen only once. This sample also appeared in a second study, on T cells expressing NK-cell markers.

What was sequenced was CD8+ T cells sorted from blood. These receptors were obtained from a young woman in good health.

The chain links TRBV12-3 or TRBV12-4 to TRBJ1-1; 9 bases map to TRBD1. This CDR3 is built from 16 residues. The V segment lost 4 bases and the J segment 0 bases; nucleotides outside the gene matches: 6. The CDR3 here is CASSSPGQGVNTEAFF. CDR3 DNA: TGTGCCAGCAGTTCTCCGGGACAGGGAGTGAACACTGAAGCTTTCTTT.

CDR3 sequence reads: CACPGGRANEQFF. The CDR3 nucleotides read TGTGCCTGCCCTGGGGGACGCGCCAATGAGCAGTTCTTC. The gene calls are TRBV30 and TRBJ2-1, with D perhaps assigned TRBD1 or TRBD2 (5 bases each). This CDR3 region has 13 residues. Germline V lookup: CDR1 GTSNPN, CDR2 SVGIG (reference sequence). Trimming left V 6 bases short and J 6 bases short, with 15 bases between.

This clonotype was seen a handful of times. The rearrangement links TRBV27 to TRBJ2-3, with TRBD2 matching over 11 bases. The CDR3 sequence is 15 residues long. With V trimmed by 0 bases and J by 8 bases, 4 bases remained unmatched. CDR1 and CDR2 (germline): MNHEY, SMNVEV (reference sequence). The CDR3 nucleotides are TGTGCCAGCAGTTTATCCCTAGCGGGGGGTACTACGCAGTATTTT. Protein: CASSLSLAGGTTQYF.

The chain uses TRBV11-2 and TRBJ2-7, with TRBD1 matching 9 bases. V dropped 3 bases and J dropped 4; count of bases not matched to a gene: 16. Germline values: CDR1 SGHAT, CDR2 FQNNGV. The CDR3 spans 18 residues. CDR3 nucleotide sequence: TGTGCCAGCAGCTTCACTATCCCCGACAGGGGGTTAATTTACGAGCAGTACTTC. Encoded protein: CASSFTIPDRGLIYEQYF.

This chain connects TRBV6-5 to TRBJ2-2; D is ambiguous. The V end lost 6 bases, the J end lost 6 bases, and 5 bases lay between the germline ends. This CDR3 is 11 amino acids long. The V gene's germline CDR1 is MNHEY and CDR2 SVGAGI. CDR3 residues: CASSGPGELFF. CDR3 DNA sequence: TGTGCCAGCAGCGGACCCGGGGAGCTGTTTTTT.

This clonotype showed up just a few times. The rearrangement links TRBV5-1 to TRBJ1-1; TRBD1 matches 8 bases. This CDR3 has 13 amino acids. Germline V gives CDR1 SGHRS, CDR2 YFSETQ. Trimming removed 4 bases from V and 11 bases from J; junction bases left unmatched: 10. The CDR3 DNA sequence: TGCGCCAGCAGCACGGACAGGGACCAAGAGGCTTTCTTT. This sequence encodes CASSTDRDQEAFF. The whole variable domain, filled in from reference TRBV5-1 and TRBJ1-1, reads KAGVTQTPRYLIKTRGQQVTLSCSPISGHRSVSWYQQTPGQGLQFLFEYFSETQRNKGNFPGRFSGRQFSNSRSEMNVSTLELGDSALYLCASSTDRDQEAFFGQGTRLTVV.

The chain has TRBV12-3 or TRBV12-4 and TRBJ2-4, with 11 bases lining up with TRBD1. The ends lost 7 bases at V and 3 bases at J; junction bases unmatched: 2. This CDR3 has 14 amino acids. CDR3 protein: CASMGTGGKNIQYF. The CDR3 nucleotides are TGTGCCAGCATGGGGACAGGGGGCAAAAACATTCAGTACTTC.

This rearrangement joins TRBV9 to TRBJ1-6; TRBD1 might be the D (5 bases). Germline CDR1 SGDLS, CDR2 YYNGEE. Deletions cut 2 bases from V and 3 bases from J, with 15 bases between. The CDR3 loop spans 17 amino acids. Written as DNA, the CDR3 is TGTGCCAGCAGCGTTTCGGGACTGCCCTTCTATAATTCACCCCTCCACTTT. Its protein is CASSVSGLPFYNSPLHF.

This clonotype occurred many times. The gene calls are TRBV7-9 and TRBJ2-7; D not certain. Germline-derived CDR1 and CDR2 are SEHNR and FQNEAQ (reference sequence). CDR3 length equals 11 residues. V lost 10 bases to trimming and J lost 0 bases, with 7 bases between them. CDR3 sequence (DNA): TGTGCCACAACGAGCTCCTACGAGCAGTACTTC. The encoded protein is CATTSSYEQYF.

The chain carries TRBV6-2 or TRBV6-3 and TRBJ2-6; D uncertain. This CDR3 comprises 17 residues. V was cut by 3 bases and J by 0 bases, with 12 bases left in between. Per the germline V gene, CDR1 is MNHEY and CDR2 is SVGEGT. CDR3 nucleotide sequence: TGTGCCAGCAGTTATACGTCGCAGCTCTCTGGGGCCAACGTCCTGACTTTC. Protein sequence: CASSYTSQLSGANVLTF.

The CDR3 protein is CASSDGGRGQYF. The CDR3 DNA sequence: TGTGCCAGCAGTGATGGAGGGCGGGGGCAGTACTTC. The chain links TRBV6-1 to TRBJ2-7; D is possibly TRBD2 (6 bases). This CDR3 has 12 residues. CDR1 is MNHNS, CDR2 SASEGT, per germline. V was clipped by 3 bases and J by 9 bases, with 12 bases between them.

The chain employs TRBV9 and TRBJ2-4, with a tentative D call TRBD1 (6 bases). Germline V gene data show CDR1 as SGDLS and CDR2 as YYNGEE. The CDR3 totals 16 residues. Trimming removed 4 bases at V and 0 bases at J, with 14 bases between. The CDR3 nucleotides read TGTGCCAGCAGCCCCTCAGGGGTGCTAGCCAAAAACATTCAGTACTTC. Protein: CASSPSGVLAKNIQYF. Combining the CDR3 with reference TRBV9 and TRBJ2-4 gives the whole variable domain DSGVTQTPKHLITATGQRVTLRCSPRSGDLSVYWYQQSLDQGLQFLIQYYNGEERAKGNILERFSAQQFPDLHSELNLSSLELGDSALYFCASSPSGVLAKNIQYFGAGTRLSVL.

The J gene is TRBJ2-7, the V gene TRBV5-1; no clear D gene. The CDR3 sequence is 13 residues long. Germline V gives CDR1 SGHRS, CDR2 YFSETQ. V was pared by 0 bases and J by 5 bases, with 9 bases between. The CDR3 spells CASSLAEGNEQYF. CDR3 DNA: TGCGCCAGCAGCTTGGCCGAAGGTAACGAGCAGTACTTC.

The CDR3 reads CASSYSQGVGTGELFF. In DNA, the CDR3 is TGTGCCAGCAGTTACTCCCAGGGGGTGGGAACCGGGGAGCTGTTTTTT. This sequence joins TRBV6-5 and TRBJ2-2, with 7 bases that match TRBD1. With V trimmed by 0 bases and J by 5 bases, 6 bases remained unmatched. This CDR3 contains 16 residues. CDR1 is MNHEY, CDR2 SVGAGI, per germline.

This clonotype was found a few times. The chain has TRBV9 and TRBJ2-2; D call uncertain. The germline V and J ends were trimmed by 3 bases and 5 bases, with 5 bases remaining between them. The CDR3 length is 12 residues. Germline values: CDR1 SGDLS, CDR2 YYNGEE. CDR3 coding DNA: TGTGCCAGCAGCGCGAGTACCGGGGAGCTGTTTTTT. This encodes CASSASTGELFF.

This sequence joins TRBV13 and TRBJ2-3, with a weak D call TRBD1 (6 bases). V gave up 5 bases and J gave up 7 bases, with 19 bases separating them. Germline-derived CDR1 and CDR2 are PRHDT and FYEKMQ (reference sequence). The CDR3 has 15 amino acids. Here the CDR3 reads CASSPDRFDANTQYF. The CDR3 DNA is TGTGCCAGCAGCCCGGACAGATTTGACGCCAATACGCAGTATTTT. Drawing the rest from reference TRBV13 and TRBJ2-3, the complete variable domain is AAGVIQSPRHLIKEKRETATLKCYPIPRHDTVYWYQQGPGQDPQFLISFYEKMQSDKGSIPDRFSAQQFSDYHSELNMSSLELGDSALYFCASSPDRFDANTQYFGPGTRLTVL.

This clonotype was counted only a few times. V usage is TRBV9 and J usage is TRBJ2-3; tentative D call: TRBD2 (6 bases). V lost 5 bases, J lost 2 bases, and 21 bases lay in between. Germline V CDR1 and CDR2: SGDLS, YYNGEE. The CDR3 length is 17 residues. The CDR3 here is CASSQERGGRFTDTQYF. CDR3 sequence (DNA): TGTGCCAGCAGTCAAGAACGGGGAGGCCGTTTCACAGATACGCAGTATTTT.

This clonotype turned up a few times. In DNA, the CDR3 is TGCAGTGCTAGAGATCGGGGGACTAGCGGGAGAACGTACGGTGAGCAGTTCTTC. This sequence encodes CSARDRGTSGRTYGEQFF. The V call is TRBV20-1, the J call TRBJ2-1; 14 bases agree with TRBD2. CDR3 length: 18 residues. Germline V CDR1 and CDR2: DFQATT, SNEGSKA (reference sequence). Trimming removed 0 bases from V and 9 bases from J; junction bases left unmatched: 13.

This clonotype showed up just a few times. The chain joins TRBV30 to TRBJ2-5; D not certain. There are 13 residues in the CDR3. Looked up from germline, CDR1 is GTSNPN and CDR2 is SVGIG (reference sequence). V was shortened by 5 bases and J by 5 bases, with 15 bases between the two germline ends. CDR3 sequence reads: CAWDPGQEETQYF. The DNA for the CDR3 is TGTGCCTGGGACCCTGGGCAGGAGGAGACCCAGTACTTC.

This clonotype was detected many times. The rearrangement joins TRBV27 to TRBJ2-5; no clear D. The ends were cut back, 6 bases at V and 4 bases at J, with 18 bases in the middle. From germline, CDR1 is MNHEY and CDR2 SMNVEV (reference sequence). The CDR3 extends over 15 amino acids. The CDR3: CASRTLLGNGETQYF. CDR3 nucleotides: TGTGCCAGCAGAACCCTGTTGGGGAATGGAGAGACCCAGTACTTC.

The chain links TRBV20-1 to TRBJ1-2, with D unclear. Germline values: CDR1 DFQATT, CDR2 SNEGSKA (reference sequence). Between the trimmed V and J ends, which lost 3 bases and 0 bases, there was a span of 14 bases. This CDR3 region has 15 residues. The CDR3 bases are TGCAGTGCTAGGACTCATTTCAACTCTAACTATGGCTACACCTTC. Translated, it gives CSARTHFNSNYGYTF.

The V and J genes are TRBV7-9 and TRBJ2-3, with D uncertain. CDR1 and CDR2 from the germline V gene are SEHNR and FQNEAQ (reference sequence). V was clipped by 6 bases and J by 2 bases, with 12 bases between them. This CDR3 has 14 amino acids. In nucleotides, the CDR3 is TGTGCCAGCAGTTTCCAGGTAACCACAGATACGCAGTATTTT. Its protein product is CASSFQVTTDTQYF.

The chain links TRBV6-2 or TRBV6-3 to TRBJ2-6; D remains ambiguous. Trimming left V 5 bases short and J 0 bases short, with 8 bases between. This CDR3 has 15 residues. Germline V gene data show CDR1 as MNHEY and CDR2 as SVGEGT. CDR3 residues: CASSVPISGANVLTF. CDR3 nucleotides: TGTGCCAGCAGTGTACCGATCTCTGGGGCCAACGTCCTGACTTTC.

The chain combines TRBV20-1 with TRBJ2-3; 8 bases map to TRBD2. Trimming cost V 3 bases and J 3 bases; bases outside gene matches: 5. The CDR3 runs to 14 residues. Per the germline V gene, CDR1 is DFQATT and CDR2 is SNEGSKA (reference sequence). CDR3 in amino acids: CSARLRGATDTQYF. The CDR3 DNA follows: TGCAGTGCTAGGCTGCGGGGGGCGACAGATACGCAGTATTTT.

The genes are TRBV20-1 and TRBJ2-7; 8 bases are shared with TRBD1. The ends lost 6 bases at V and 3 bases at J; junction bases unmatched: 10. The CDR3 has 14 residues. In germline, CDR1 is DFQATT, CDR2 SNEGSKA (reference sequence). The CDR3: CSARDRTGNYEQYF. As DNA, the CDR3 is TGCAGTGCCCGGGACAGGACTGGGAACTACGAGCAGTACTTC.

This rearrangement joins TRBV6-5 to TRBJ2-2, with D unresolved. The CDR3 length is 15 residues. Trimming removed 3 bases at V and 0 bases at J, with 8 bases between. CDR1 and CDR2 (germline): MNHEY, SVGAGI. In nucleotides, the CDR3 is TGTGCCAGCAGTTATTTCCAGGCGAACACCGGGGAGCTGTTTTTT. Amino acid sequence: CASSYFQANTGELFF.

The chain joins TRBV7-9 to TRBJ1-4; no definite D call. The V gene lost 8 bases and the J gene lost 5 bases, with 9 bases spanning the gap. Germline V gene sequence: CDR1 SEHNR, CDR2 FQNEAQ (reference sequence). CDR3 length: 12 residues. The CDR3 bases are TGTGCCAGCGGTAGCCAGAATGAAAAACTGTTTTTT. Its protein is CASGSQNEKLFF.

The rearrangement uses TRBV12-3 or TRBV12-4 and TRBJ2-3; D possibly corresponds to TRBD1 (6 bases). The CDR3 loop spans 13 amino acids. V lost 7 bases, J lost 3 bases, and 11 bases lay in between. The CDR3: CASNRVGTDTQYF. The CDR3 DNA follows: TGTGCCAGCAACAGGGTAGGAACAGATACGCAGTATTTT.